A single sample gave rise to the 28 T cell receptor beta chains below, sequenced in a study of shared clonotypes between healthy human individuals. Profiling relied on immunoSEQ multiplex PCR, and the TCRdb table lists in-frame clones only, not all of them. The sample lists 800,000 to 1,200,000 clones, 78% occurring once. Sequenced input: memory CD4+ T cells from PBMCs. Stated subset: CD45RA-negative fraction. The source is a man aged 18 to 30 in good health. Some clones in this sample may be carry-over from other donors' samples.

The chain joins TRBV28 to TRBJ1-1; D is perhaps TRBD1 (5 bases). Germline CDR1 MDHEN, CDR2 SYDVKM. This CDR3 contains 13 residues. The ends were cut back, 8 bases at V and 1 base at J, with 11 bases in the middle. CDR3 sequence reads: CASFWGGNTEAFF. The CDR3 bases are TGTGCCAGCTTCTGGGGGGGGAACACTGAAGCTTTCTTT.

This chain joins TRBV7-9 and TRBJ2-1; tentatively, D is TRBD2 (5 bases). CDR1 and CDR2 (germline): SEHNR, FQNEAQ (reference sequence). This CDR3 spans 16 amino acids. V lost 2 bases, J lost 0 bases, and 11 bases lay in between. The chain's CDR3 is CASSLNFGSSYNEQFF. The CDR3 coding sequence is TGTGCCAGCAGCTTAAATTTTGGGAGCTCCTACAATGAGCAGTTCTTC.

V is TRBV7-7 and J is TRBJ1-1; 7 bases line up with TRBD1. V lost 5 bases and J lost 3; bases outside the gene matches: 9. The CDR3 covers 15 residues. Per germline, CDR1 SSHAT and CDR2 FNYEAQ (reference sequence). The CDR3 loop reads CASSRLLTGDTEAFF. The CDR3 DNA reads as TGTGCCAGCAGCCGACTTCTAACAGGGGACACTGAAGCTTTCTTT. Full variable domain (outside the CDR3, taken from reference TRBV7-7 and TRBJ1-1): GAGVSQSPRYKVTKRGQDVTLRCDPISSHATLYWYQQALGQGPEFLTYFNYEAQPDKSGLPSDRFSAERPEGSISTLTIQRTEQRDSAMYRCASSRLLTGDTEAFFGQGTRLTVV.

This clone was found once. The chain recombines TRBV28 with TRBJ2-7; 8 nucleotides agree with TRBD1. This CDR3 contains 16 residues. Germline trimming cut 5 bases from V and 4 bases from J; bases unmatched to any gene: 13. The germline V gene has CDR1 MDHEN and CDR2 SYDVKM. CDR3: CASSGRQGYPNYEQYF. The DNA of the CDR3 is TGTGCCAGCAGTGGGCGACAGGGGTATCCCAATTACGAGCAGTACTTC.

J is TRBJ2-5 and V is TRBV27; 7 bases are a match to TRBD1. This CDR3 is built from 14 residues. V dropped 5 bases and J dropped 6; count of bases not matched to a gene: 9. Germline loops: CDR1 MNHEY, CDR2 SMNVEV (reference sequence). The CDR3 DNA follows: TGTGCCAGCAGTGAGGTAGGGGGCCGAAAGACCCAGTACTTC. Protein product: CASSEVGGRKTQYF.

The V gene is TRBV7-9, the J gene TRBJ2-1; weak D call: TRBD2 (5 bases). The length of the CDR3 is 15 residues. Trimming removed 5 bases at V and 0 bases at J, with 11 bases between. Looked up from germline, CDR1 is SEHNR and CDR2 is FQNEAQ (reference sequence). CDR3 sequence (DNA): TGTGCCAGCAGCCCTGGACTTAGCTCCTACAATGAGCAGTTCTTC. Protein product: CASSPGLSSYNEQFF. Filled out from reference TRBV7-9 and TRBJ2-1, the complete variable domain reads DTGVSQNPRHKITKRGQNVTFRCDPISEHNRLYWYRQTLGQGPEFLTYFQNEAQLEKSRLLSDRFSAERPKGSFSTLEIQRTEQGDSAMYLCASSPGLSSYNEQFFGPGTRLTVL.

The rearrangement joins TRBV2 to TRBJ2-7, with TRBD1 identical over 7 bases. The CDR3 runs 13 residues. Germline CDR1 is SNHLY and CDR2 is FYNNEI. V lost 8 bases, J lost 0 bases, and 4 bases stayed unmatched. The CDR3 region has the DNA TGTGCCAGCTTGACAGGGAGCTCCTACGAGCAGTACTTC. Encoded protein: CASLTGSSYEQYF.

V gene TRBV9 combines with J gene TRBJ2-1, with D uncertain. This CDR3 is built from 17 residues. V was clipped by 3 bases and J by 3 bases, with 19 bases between them. CDR1 and CDR2 from the germline V gene are SGDLS and YYNGEE. The CDR3 reads CASSEKWTANLYNEQFF. Here the CDR3 DNA reads TGTGCCAGCAGCGAAAAATGGACGGCGAACCTCTACAATGAGCAGTTCTTC.

The chain uses TRBV10-3 and TRBJ2-4, with 7 bases identical to TRBD1. Trimming cost V 6 bases and J 5 bases; bases outside gene matches: 7. The CDR3 runs 14 residues. Germline V gives CDR1 ENHRY, CDR2 SYGVKD. CDR3 protein: CAISLDRDQNIQYF. CDR3 DNA: TGTGCCATCAGCCTCGACAGGGATCAAAACATTCAGTACTTC.

Regarding this clone: The sample holds other DNA sequences that translate to the same CDR3. The chain is built from TRBV7-2 and TRBJ1-1; the match to TRBD1 covers 9 bases. The CDR3 loop spans 15 amino acids. Germline CDR1 is SGHTA and CDR2 is FQGNSA. V dropped 1 base and J dropped 4; count of bases not matched to a gene: 4. CDR3 sequence (DNA): TGTGCCAGCAGCTTAGTGGGACAGGGCGGCACTGAAGCTTTCTTT. This translates into CASSLVGQGGTEAFF.

This chain connects TRBV18 to TRBJ2-2, with a tentative D call TRBD1 (5 bases). Trimming took 5 bases from V and 6 from J, leaving 13 bases between them. The CDR3 extends over 14 amino acids. The germline V gene encodes CDR1 KGHSH and CDR2 LQKENI. CDR3 protein: CASSTQGPAGELFF. The DNA for the CDR3 is TGTGCCAGCTCAACTCAGGGTCCAGCCGGGGAGCTGTTTTTT.

This chain connects TRBV29-1 to TRBJ2-5, with no clear D. V was clipped by 7 bases and J by 5 bases, with 14 bases between them. The CDR3 is 12 residues long. CDR1 and CDR2 (germline): SQVTM, ANQGSEA. CDR3 bases: TGCAGCGCAGAAGGCGTAGGGGAGACCCAGTACTTC. Its translation: CSAEGVGETQYF.

The chain uses TRBV29-1 and TRBJ2-5; a possible D gene is TRBD2 (6 bases). Germline CDR1 SQVTM, CDR2 ANQGSEA. V lost 8 bases to trimming and J lost 1 base, with 17 bases between them. This CDR3 has 14 amino acids. CDR3 residues: CSSSRGNPQETQYF. The CDR3 region has the DNA TGCAGCTCCTCCCGGGGGAATCCCCAAGAGACCCAGTACTTC.

This chain uses TRBV10-2 with TRBJ2-7; 10 bases line up with TRBD2. The CDR3 contains 19 residues. Losses at the gene ends were 1 base for V and 4 bases for J; bases not matched to a gene: 16. Per the germline V gene, CDR1 is WSHSY and CDR2 is SAAADI. CDR3 nucleotide sequence: TGCGCCAGCAGTGAGTACAAGCGGGAGGGATCCTTGTCCGCTTACGAGCAGTACTTC. It specifies CASSEYKREGSLSAYEQYF.

The genes are TRBV20-1 and TRBJ1-1, with TRBD1 matching 7 bases. Germline V gives CDR1 DFQATT, CDR2 SNEGSKA (reference sequence). V shed 6 bases and J 6 bases; nucleotides not matched to a gene: 4. CDR3 length: 11 amino acids. This CDR3 reads CSASGQPEAFF. The CDR3 nucleotides are TGCAGTGCCTCGGGACAGCCTGAAGCTTTCTTT.

V usage is TRBV5-1 and J usage is TRBJ2-1; 7 nucleotides line up with TRBD2. Per germline, CDR1 SGHRS and CDR2 YFSETQ. The CDR3 has 15 amino acids. V was clipped by 4 bases and J by 0 bases; unmatched bases: 4. In DNA, the CDR3 is TGCGCCAGCAGCCCAGCGGGGACCTCCTACAATGAGCAGTTCTTC. Translation gives CASSPAGTSYNEQFF.

The chain recombines TRBV7-3 with TRBJ2-5; 8 positions agree with TRBD1. This CDR3 is 13 amino acids long. Germline V CDR1 and CDR2: SGHTA, FQGTGA. V shed 5 bases, J shed 2 bases, and the junction held 1 base outside the gene matches. CDR3: CASSGTGQETQYF. CDR3 DNA: TGTGCCAGCAGCGGGACAGGACAAGAGACCCAGTACTTC.

The chain recombines TRBV4-2 with TRBJ1-1; unclear D gene. Looked up from germline, CDR1 is LGHNA and CDR2 is YNFKEQ. The length of the CDR3 is 14 residues. The V and J ends lost 1 base and 1 base respectively, with 7 bases between them. The CDR3 DNA is TGTGCCAGCAGCCAAGTTTTGGCGAACACTGAAGCTTTCTTT. Translating gives CASSQVLANTEAFF.

This sequence joins TRBV6-1 and TRBJ2-7; no clear D gene. The CDR3 covers 16 residues. Trimming took 0 bases from V and 2 from J, leaving 14 bases between them. Germline V CDR1 and CDR2: MNHNS, SASEGT. CDR3 coding DNA: TGTGCCAGCAGTGAAGCGCGCTCGTTCCGTCCCTACGAGCAGTACTTC. Its translation is CASSEARSFRPYEQYF.

The chain is built from TRBV2 and TRBJ2-2, with D maybe TRBD2 (5 bases). Looked up from germline, CDR1 is SNHLY and CDR2 is FYNNEI. V was shortened by 6 bases and J by 8 bases, with 10 bases between the two germline ends. This CDR3 has 12 residues. The CDR3: CASSGTGGELFF. CDR3 nucleotides: TGTGCCAGCAGCGGAACGGGGGGGGAGCTGTTTTTT.

V gene TRBV7-9 combines with J gene TRBJ1-5, with 7 bases lining up with TRBD1. The V segment lost 3 bases and the J segment 7 bases; nucleotides outside the gene matches: 9. Per germline, CDR1 SEHNR and CDR2 FQNEAQ (reference sequence). The CDR3 is 15 amino acids. CDR3 coding DNA: TGTGCCAGCAGCTTGGGTCAGGGGGGTACGCAGCCCCAGCATTTT. Translating gives CASSLGQGGTQPQHF.

This clone occurred once. The chain joins TRBV27 to TRBJ1-3; no reliable D call. V was trimmed by 6 bases and J by 0 bases, leaving 9 bases between them. Germline V lookup: CDR1 MNHEY, CDR2 SMNVEV (reference sequence). The CDR3 extends over 14 amino acids. In nucleotides, the CDR3 is TGTGCCAGCAGCTACGCGGGCTCTGGAAACACCATATATTTT. Translation gives CASSYAGSGNTIYF.

This rearrangement joins TRBV27 to TRBJ2-7; 8 positions match TRBD1. Germline loops: CDR1 MNHEY, CDR2 SMNVEV (reference sequence). V was clipped by 4 bases and J by 3 bases; unmatched bases: 11. This CDR3 is built from 16 residues. CDR3 DNA sequence: TGTGCCAGCAGTTCCATCGGACAGGGAGGAATCTACGAGCAGTACTTC. Its translation is CASSSIGQGGIYEQYF.

This clone was observed once. This chain links TRBV28 with TRBJ1-3; D unresolved. Trimming took off 7 bases at V and 0 bases at J, with 13 bases between the two ends. Per germline, CDR1 MDHEN and CDR2 SYDVKM. The CDR3 extends over 15 amino acids. The CDR3 reads CASTPRADSGNTIYF. DNA for the CDR3: TGTGCCAGCACACCTCGGGCGGACTCTGGAAACACCATATATTTT.

CDR3 residues: CATSTRQGRSYEQYF. The CDR3 region has the DNA TGTGCCACCAGCACCCGACAGGGTCGATCCTACGAGCAGTACTTC. The chain combines TRBV15 with TRBJ2-7; 7 bases match TRBD1. V was clipped by 4 bases and J by 1 base; unmatched bases: 7. Germline CDR1 is LNHNV and CDR2 is YYDKDF (reference sequence). This CDR3 region has 15 residues.

This clone came up a few times. The V and J genes are TRBV28 and TRBJ2-7; 14 bases match TRBD2. Germline V lookup: CDR1 MDHEN, CDR2 SYDVKM. The V and J ends lost 4 bases and 0 bases, in that order; junction bases with no gene match: 11. CDR3 length: 19 amino acids. CDR3 DNA sequence: TGTGCCAGCAGTTCTATACCGACTAGCGGGAGGGCTCTCTCCTACGAGCAGTACTTC. It specifies CASSSIPTSGRALSYEQYF.

This clone was observed a single time. The V and J genes are TRBV30 and TRBJ2-7; TRBD1 agrees at 7 bases. This CDR3 has 17 residues. Germline CDR1 is GTSNPN and CDR2 is SVGIG (reference sequence). The J segment lost 2 bases and the V segment lost 0 bases, leaving 13 bases of the junction unmatched. CDR3 coding DNA: TGTGCCTGGAGTGTTTCCCGAATGCCGGGACAGACCTACGAGCAGTACTTC. The encoded protein is CAWSVSRMPGQTYEQYF.

This chain links TRBV14 with TRBJ2-4, with D possibly TRBD2 on 5 matching bases. V was clipped by 3 bases and J by 1 base, with 16 bases between them. Germline-derived CDR1 and CDR2 are SGHDN and FVKESK. CDR3 length: 17 amino acids. Here the CDR3 reads CASSQGGGPRAKNIQYF. CDR3 DNA sequence: TGTGCCAGCAGCCAGGGCGGCGGGCCAAGGGCCAAAAACATTCAGTACTTC.